The clone carrying this TCR beta chain was detected only a few times. Its antigen remains unidentified. The CDR3 consists of 14 residues. V was trimmed by 4 bases and J by 9 bases, leaving 16 bases between them. This specimen comes from a study of identical twins. TCRdb called the 5' RACE reads again in MiXCR, with one record for every CDR3 protein. The table records hundreds of thousands of distinct CDR3 sequences, 15% to 20% of them present only once. The study's findings and limits: In drawing conclusions, the study used cross-sectional statistical analysis and did not follow the same donors. Monozygotic twin pairs showed more out-of-frame TCR alpha sharing than models estimated.

This sample also belongs to another study, concerning T cells expressing NK-cell markers.

This chain uses TRBV12-3 or TRBV12-4 with TRBJ2-1; possibly TRBD1 or TRBD2 for D (7 bases each). The sample consisted of PBMCs. This TCR derives from a woman between 18 and 30 years old in good health. The CDR3: CASSSGGVRGEQFF. DNA for the CDR3: TGTGCCAGCAGTTCAGGGGGGGTGCGGGGTGAGCAGTTCTTC.